This entry describes one T cell receptor (beta chain). Its antigen is still unknown. This specimen comes from a study of shared clonotypes between healthy human individuals. The wider study: Three CD4 naive, three CD4 memory, two CD8 naive and one CD8 memory plate were used per donor.

Produced via immunoSEQ multiplex PCR; TCRdb's table is partial and in-frame only. The sample has approximately 2.4 million clones, more than 90% seen once; the top ten hold approximately 0.13%. Study-level points and caveats: Few donors limited the genetic and exposure-history diversity represented. The authors sampled blood alone, and tissue repertoires likely differ.

The CDR3 contains 19 residues. Sequencing was carried out using naive CD4+ T cells sorted from blood. The subset is: CD45RA+ positively selected. The TCR was taken from a young man in good health. V usage is TRBV21-1 and J usage is TRBJ2-4; the table assigns TRBD1, which was not confirmed against the DNA. TRBV21-1 is a documented pseudogene. CDR3 DNA: TGTGCTCGGCTCCAGGGGGAGGACAGGGCCGATCTAGCCAAAAACATTCAGTACTTC. Its protein is CARLQGEDRADLAKNIQYF.